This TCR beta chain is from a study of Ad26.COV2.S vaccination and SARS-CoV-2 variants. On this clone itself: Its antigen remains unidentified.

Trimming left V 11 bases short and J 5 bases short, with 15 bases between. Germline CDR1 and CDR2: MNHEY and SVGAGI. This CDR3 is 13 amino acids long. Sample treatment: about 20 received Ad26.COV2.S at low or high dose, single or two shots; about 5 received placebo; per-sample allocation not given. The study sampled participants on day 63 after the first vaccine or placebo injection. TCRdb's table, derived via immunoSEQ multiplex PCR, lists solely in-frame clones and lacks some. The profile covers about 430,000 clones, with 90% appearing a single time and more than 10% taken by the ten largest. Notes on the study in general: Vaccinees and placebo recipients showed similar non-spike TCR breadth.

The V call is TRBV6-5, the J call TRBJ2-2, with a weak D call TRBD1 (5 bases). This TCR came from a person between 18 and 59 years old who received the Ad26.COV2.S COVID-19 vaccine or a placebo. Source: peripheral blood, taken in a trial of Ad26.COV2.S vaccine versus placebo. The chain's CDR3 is CAARGPGTGELFF. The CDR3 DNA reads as TGTGCCGCTAGGGGCCCCGGAACCGGGGAGCTGTTTTTT.